This T cell receptor (beta chain) is drawn from a study of blood T cell repertoires in COVID-19. Background on the study: Nucleic acid was either cDNA or gDNA, and it came from T cells, B-cell-depleted T cells, or PBMCs.

V was pared by 4 bases and J by 6 bases, with 6 bases of the junction left unmatched. Germline CDR1 and CDR2: SGHRS and YFSETQ. This CDR3 has 13 residues. In the original workflow: Reference gene primer amplification yielded estimated nucleated cell counts. TCRdb's table, derived via immunoSEQ multiplex PCR, lists solely in-frame clones and lacks some. Clonal size and the V and J genes are those of that table, whereas D and trimming came from the DNA. The sample includes about 64,000 clones, around 86% of them seen just once. The chain couples TRBV5-1 to TRBJ2-5, with 7 bases identical to TRBD2. The TCR comes from a human donor in a cohort sampled during active COVID-19. The sample was peripheral blood. CDR3 in amino acids: CASSRGEGKTQYF. CDR3 nucleotides: TGCGCCAGCAGCCGCGGGGAGGGTAAGACCCAGTACTTC.